The 15 T cell receptor beta chains listed next were all sequenced from one sample in a study of blood T cell repertoires in COVID-19. The data were produced by immunoSEQ multiplex PCR, yet TCRdb's version contains in-frame clones alone and is incomplete. This table has about 150,000 clones, approximately 86% appearing once. Sequencing used peripheral blood. Every receptor here comes from a man between 60 and 70 years old with COVID-19, enrolled during active disease.

V is TRBV27 and J is TRBJ1-1; maybe TRBD1 (6 bases). Germline values: CDR1 MNHEY, CDR2 SMNVEV (reference sequence). Deletions cut 8 bases from V and 11 bases from J, with 15 bases between. This CDR3 has 11 residues. The chain's CDR3 is CASHGGLKAFF. In DNA, the CDR3 is TGTGCCAGCCACGGGGGGCTCAAGGCTTTCTTT.

The chain has TRBV5-5 and TRBJ2-2, with D unclear. CDR3 size: 16 residues. CDR1 and CDR2 (germline): SGHKS, YYEKEE (reference sequence). Trimming took 2 bases from V and 0 from J, leaving 11 bases between them. The CDR3 spells CASSLTEQPNTGELFF. The CDR3 DNA sequence: TGTGCCAGCAGCTTAACTGAACAGCCGAACACCGGGGAGCTGTTTTTT.

The rearrangement joins TRBV7-2 to TRBJ1-4, with 10 bases aligning to TRBD1. This CDR3 has 18 amino acids. Trimming at V came to 2 bases and at J to 5 bases, leaving 11 bases not matched to a gene. Germline CDR1 and CDR2: SGHTA and FQGNSA. CDR3 loop: CASSLSGTGVTYNEKLFF. Written as DNA, the CDR3 is TGTGCCAGCAGCTTATCCGGGACAGGGGTTACTTACAATGAAAAACTGTTTTTT.

The J gene is TRBJ2-5, the V gene TRBV15, with D possibly being TRBD2 (6 bases). The CDR3 has 16 amino acids. CDR1 and CDR2 from the germline V gene are LNHNV and YYDKDF (reference sequence). Trimming removed 0 bases from V and 5 bases from J, with 16 bases in between. For the CDR3, the DNA is TGTGCCACCAGCAGAGAACAAGCGGGTGTCGGGGAGACCCAGTACTTC. This translates into CATSREQAGVGETQYF.

The chain uses TRBV23-1 and TRBJ2-7, with 7 bases fitting TRBD1. TRBV23-1 is recorded as an ORF, its role being uncertain. The CDR3 sequence is 15 residues long. Losses at the gene ends were 4 bases for V and 4 bases for J; bases not matched to a gene: 10. Written as DNA, the CDR3 is TGCGCCAGCAGTCCTGGGGACAGTCGAATTTACGAGCAGTACTTC. It yields the protein CASSPGDSRIYEQYF.

This chain connects TRBV28 to TRBJ1-5, with unresolved D. The CDR3 runs to 12 residues. The germline V gene has CDR1 MDHEN and CDR2 SYDVKM. V lost 3 bases and J lost 5, with 5 bases in between. CDR3 DNA: TGTGCCAGCAGTTTTGGCTATCAGCCCCAGCATTTT. This sequence encodes CASSFGYQPQHF.

This clone was detected once. The chain joins TRBV7-9 to TRBJ2-3; no clear D gene. The V end lost 1 base, the J end lost 3 bases, and 8 bases lay between the germline ends. Germline V gives CDR1 SEHNR, CDR2 FQNEAQ (reference sequence). The CDR3 contains 14 residues. This CDR3 is CASSLVVLTDTQYF. The CDR3 coding sequence is TGTGCCAGCAGCTTAGTTGTGCTAACAGATACGCAGTATTTT.

The gene calls are TRBV5-8 and TRBJ2-1; 9 nucleotides line up with TRBD1. From germline, CDR1 is SGHTS and CDR2 YDEGEE. With V trimmed by 3 bases and J by 6 bases, 10 bases remained unmatched. This CDR3 region has 16 residues. CDR3 in amino acids: CASSSGTGIPRNEQFF. In DNA, the CDR3 is TGTGCCAGCAGCTCCGGGACAGGGATCCCCCGCAATGAGCAGTTCTTC.

This chain links TRBV27 with TRBJ1-4, with D tentatively TRBD1 (6 bases). Germline V gene data show CDR1 as MNHEY and CDR2 as SMNVEV (reference sequence). The CDR3 is 17 amino acids. With 6 bases removed from V and 7 bases from J, the gap between germline ends came to 24 bases. The DNA of the CDR3 is TGTGCCAGCAGGACAACAGGGTTCGCGGGCAAGAGTGAAAAACTGTTTTTT. It specifies CASRTTGFAGKSEKLFF.

The gene calls are TRBV28 and TRBJ2-5; 9 bases match TRBD1. The J segment lost 5 bases and the V segment lost 4 bases, leaving 11 bases of the junction unmatched. The CDR3 contains 16 residues. Germline V lookup: CDR1 MDHEN, CDR2 SYDVKM. DNA for the CDR3: TGTGCCAGCAGTTCCAGGGCGGGGACAGGGCTCGAGACCCAGTACTTC. It translates to CASSSRAGTGLETQYF.

The rearrangement joins TRBV6-4 to TRBJ2-1; D is perhaps TRBD2 (5 bases). Trimming took off 8 bases at V and 0 bases at J, with 11 bases between the two ends. Germline V gives CDR1 MRHNA, CDR2 SNTAGT. The CDR3 spans 14 residues. This CDR3 reads CASARGNSYNEQFF. The DNA for the CDR3 is TGTGCCAGCGCTCGGGGTAACTCCTACAATGAGCAGTTCTTC.

The rearrangement joins TRBV4-3 to TRBJ2-7, with TRBD1 identical over 8 bases. Germline V gives CDR1 LGHNA, CDR2 YSLEER. CDR3 length: 14 amino acids. Trimming at V came to 3 bases and at J to 6 bases, leaving 7 bases not matched to a gene. CDR3 in amino acids: CASSQRAGGAEQYF. The CDR3 region has the DNA TGCGCCAGCAGCCAGCGCGCAGGGGGCGCCGAGCAGTACTTC.

This sequence joins TRBV29-1 and TRBJ2-1; D unclear. Trimming stripped 5 bases from V and 6 bases from J, with 14 bases between. The CDR3 consists of 13 residues. Germline V gene sequence: CDR1 SQVTM, CDR2 ANQGSEA. The CDR3 protein is CSVFSGSRNEQFF. The CDR3 DNA follows: TGCAGCGTTTTTTCGGGTAGCCGCAATGAGCAGTTCTTC.

This clone turned up a few times. This rearrangement joins TRBV7-9 to TRBJ1-5; 9 bases line up with TRBD1. The length of the CDR3 is 16 residues. J gave up 2 bases and V 4 bases, and 6 bases lay outside the gene matches. CDR1 and CDR2 from the germline V gene are SEHNR and FQNEAQ (reference sequence). The CDR3 is CASSSQGAIGNQPQHF. Written as DNA, the CDR3 is TGTGCCAGCAGCTCACAGGGGGCTATCGGCAATCAGCCCCAGCATTTT.

The chain uses TRBV2 and TRBJ1-5; possibly TRBD1 for D (5 bases). Trimming left V 4 bases short and J 5 bases short, with 12 bases between. The CDR3 is 14 amino acids. Germline CDR1 reads SNHLY; CDR2 reads FYNNEI. CDR3 sequence (DNA): TGTGCCAGCAGTGTGAGGCCCAGGGATCAGCCCCAGCATTTT. This gives the protein CASSVRPRDQPQHF.